The clone carrying this T cell receptor (beta chain) was recorded once. Per the study methods: Amplifying reference gene primers gave estimates of nucleated cell counts. Generated by immunoSEQ multiplex PCR, the TCRdb table keeps only in-frame clones and is missing some. Clone size and the V and J calls come from that table; the DNA yielded D and trimming. The sample contains over 250,000 clones, about four fifths of which appear only once. Participants, roughly 18 to 100 years old, spanned fewer than 25 US areas. Exposed enrollees had met someone with a PCR-confirmed or clinician-diagnosed COVID-19 case at some point within the 2 weeks before study entry. The entry originates in a study of blood T cell repertoires in COVID-19. Germline V gives CDR1 SGHAT, CDR2 FQNNGV. The CDR3 totals 15 residues. Trimming pared 4 bases from V and 1 base from J, leaving 13 bases between.

The sample comprised PBMCs or T cells enriched from blood (not recorded which). This sequence was found in a man aged 40-49 years who had been exposed to COVID-19. The chain couples TRBV11-2 to TRBJ1-1; the D gene is possibly TRBD1 (5 bases). CDR3 bases: TGTGCCAGCAGCTACGTCAGGGCCGCGAACACTGAAGCTTTCTTT. Its translation: CASSYVRAANTEAFF.